The 11 T cell receptor beta chains below were found in one sample sequenced in a study of cytomegalovirus exposure and HLA in healthy donors. A multiplex PCR was run with 60 Vbeta primers and 13 Jbeta primers. The data were produced by immunoSEQ multiplex PCR, yet TCRdb's version contains in-frame clones alone and is incomplete. The data hold 160,000 or so clones, with roughly three quarters observed a single time. The sequencing sample was made of PBMCs. The receptors shown here come from a woman aged 40-49 years in good health and CMV-seropositive.

The V call is TRBV19, the J call TRBJ1-6; no clear D. The CDR3 covers 14 residues. V was pared by 1 base and J by 7 bases, with 8 bases between. Per germline, CDR1 LNHDA and CDR2 SQIVND (reference sequence). The CDR3 DNA follows: TGTGCCAGTAGTATAGTTGTCGTCAATTCACCCCTCCACTTT. It is translated as CASSIVVVNSPLHF.

The sample holds one count of this clone. The junction does not match germline at one end; this may be a read error. The gene calls are TRBV7-9 and TRBJ2-7, with unresolved D. The CDR3 sequence is 12 residues long. Germline-derived CDR1 and CDR2 are SEHNR and FQNEAQ (reference sequence). The CDR3 spells CSSSLAGYEQYF. In nucleotides, the CDR3 is TGTTCCAGCAGCTTAGCCGGCTACGAGCAGTACTTC.

The V gene is TRBV7-3, the J gene TRBJ1-1; 7 nucleotides agree with TRBD1. The V segment lost 8 bases and the J segment 3 bases; nucleotides outside the gene matches: 6. The germline CDR1 and CDR2 sequences are SGHTA and FQGTGA. CDR3 size: 13 residues. CDR3 residues: CASALTGYTEAFF. The CDR3 bases are TGTGCCAGCGCCCTGACAGGGTACACTGAAGCTTTCTTT.

This sequence joins TRBV19 and TRBJ2-2, with D possibly being TRBD1 (5 bases). This CDR3 has 14 amino acids. Germline CDR1 reads LNHDA; CDR2 reads SQIVND (reference sequence). V was pared by 4 bases and J by 2 bases, with 8 bases between. CDR3 protein: CASSSDSNTGELFF. The CDR3 DNA is TGTGCCAGTAGTAGTGACAGCAACACCGGGGAGCTGTTTTTT.

The genes are TRBV5-1 and TRBJ2-7; D remains unclear. This CDR3 region has 13 residues. V was pared by 1 base and J by 3 bases, with 8 bases between. The germline V gene has CDR1 SGHRS and CDR2 YFSETQ. CDR3 coding DNA: TGCGCCAGCAGCTTGTCGGTTGACTACGAGCAGTACTTC. It translates to CASSLSVDYEQYF.

This chain uses TRBV14 with TRBJ1-2, with 7 bases identical to TRBD1. Germline CDR1 and CDR2: SGHDN and FVKESK. This CDR3 is 16 amino acids long. J gave up 8 bases and V 1 base, and 13 bases lay outside the gene matches. The CDR3: CASSQVSGQLSRGYTF. For the CDR3, the DNA is TGTGCCAGCAGCCAAGTCTCGGGACAGCTGTCGCGCGGCTACACCTTC.

The rearrangement joins TRBV30 to TRBJ2-2; tentative D call: TRBD1 (6 bases). CDR3 length: 12 residues. Trimming stripped 3 bases from V and 7 bases from J, with 9 bases between. Germline CDR1 reads GTSNPN; CDR2 reads SVGIG (reference sequence). The DNA of the CDR3 is TGTGCCTGGAGGAAAGGGGGCGGGGAGCTGTTTTTT. Its protein is CAWRKGGGELFF.

This clone was observed a few times. The chain couples TRBV4-3 to TRBJ1-1; 8 bases agree with TRBD1. Per germline, CDR1 LGHNA and CDR2 YSLEER. The CDR3 consists of 17 residues. V shed 0 bases, J shed 9 bases, and the junction held 15 bases outside the gene matches. In DNA, the CDR3 is TGCGCCAGCAGCCAAGATCTTTCGGCCGGGACAGGAGGAAAAGCTTTCTTT. Residues: CASSQDLSAGTGGKAFF.

The V and J genes are TRBV29-1 and TRBJ1-2; no clear D gene. V was trimmed by 3 bases and J by 7 bases, leaving 12 bases between them. Germline lookup yields CDR1 SQVTM and CDR2 ANQGSEA. This CDR3 contains 12 residues. The CDR3 loop is CSVDRSRAGYTF. CDR3 DNA: TGCAGCGTTGACCGTTCGAGGGCTGGCTACACCTTC.

This chain uses TRBV28 with TRBJ1-1, with unresolved D. Between the trimmed V and J ends, which lost 6 bases and 4 bases, there was a span of 9 bases. The CDR3 extends over 12 amino acids. Looked up from germline, CDR1 is MDHEN and CDR2 is SYDVKM. The CDR3 reads CASRYLGTEAFF. The CDR3 DNA follows: TGTGCCAGCAGATACCTCGGCACTGAAGCTTTCTTT. Combining the CDR3 with reference TRBV28 and TRBJ1-1 gives the whole variable domain DVKVTQSSRYLVKRTGEKVFLECVQDMDHENMFWYRQDPGLGLRLIYFSYDVKMKEKGDIPEGYSVSREKKERFSLILESASTNQTSMYLCASRYLGTEAFFGQGTRLTVV.

This sequence joins TRBV4-2 and TRBJ2-1; possible D gene TRBD2, 6 bases. The germline V gene encodes CDR1 LGHNA and CDR2 YNFKEQ. V was cut by 0 bases and J by 4 bases, with 10 bases left in between. The CDR3 extends over 15 amino acids. CDR3 sequence: CASSQELLAYNEQFF. The CDR3 DNA follows: TGTGCCAGCAGCCAAGAGTTACTAGCTTACAATGAGCAGTTCTTC.